These 17 T cell receptor beta chains originate from one sample sequenced in a study of cytomegalovirus exposure and HLA in healthy donors. Primers for the PCR totalled 60 Vbeta and 13 Jbeta. TCRdb keeps only in-frame clones here, not all; method: immunoSEQ multiplex PCR. The top ten clones hold about 9.4% of a sample with around 96,000 clones, about 76% of them seen once. Material: PBMCs. The receptors were gathered from a man between 25 and 39 years old in good health and CMV-seropositive.

The chain recombines TRBV2 with TRBJ1-6; D ambiguous. CDR1 is SNHLY and CDR2 is FYNNEI in the germline V gene. V lost 6 bases and J lost 5, with 17 bases in between. The CDR3 loop spans 16 amino acids. The CDR3 coding sequence is TGTGCCAGCAGCCACCGGGCGGGGTATGATAATTCACCCCTCCACTTT. Translation: CASSHRAGYDNSPLHF.

The chain has TRBV28 and TRBJ2-5; 9 bases line up with TRBD2. Germline-derived CDR1 and CDR2 are MDHEN and SYDVKM. V was pared by 2 bases and J by 3 bases, with 4 bases of the junction left unmatched. CDR3 size: 15 residues. Here the CDR3 DNA reads TGTGCCAGCAGTTTACAGCGGGGGGCGGAAGAGACCCAGTACTTC. Encoded protein: CASSLQRGAEETQYF. Full variable domain (missing parts from reference TRBV28 and TRBJ2-5): DVKVTQSSRYLVKRTGEKVFLECVQDMDHENMFWYRQDPGLGLRLIYFSYDVKMKEKGDIPEGYSVSREKKERFSLILESASTNQTSMYLCASSLQRGAEETQYFGPGTRLLVL.

V is TRBV27 and J is TRBJ2-7; 8 positions agree with TRBD1. The V and J ends lost 5 bases and 6 bases, in that order; junction bases with no gene match: 12. Germline CDR1 MNHEY, CDR2 SMNVEV (reference sequence). CDR3 length: 15 amino acids. The CDR3 loop reads CASSTGQGGTREQYF. In nucleotides, the CDR3 is TGTGCCAGCAGTACCGGACAGGGAGGCACTCGCGAGCAGTACTTC.

This sequence joins TRBV19 and TRBJ2-3; D remains unclear. CDR1 and CDR2 from the germline V gene are LNHDA and SQIVND (reference sequence). CDR3 size: 13 residues. V was shortened by 4 bases and J by 2 bases, with 7 bases between the two germline ends. The CDR3 nucleotides read TGTGCCAGTAGTAGGTACTCCACAGATACGCAGTATTTT. It encodes CASSRYSTDTQYF.

The V call is TRBV27, the J call TRBJ1-2; D possibly corresponds to TRBD1 (5 bases). V dropped 2 bases and J dropped 7 bases, with 14 bases sitting between them. Germline CDR1 reads MNHEY; CDR2 reads SMNVEV (reference sequence). The CDR3 length is 14 residues. CDR3 amino acids: CASSLDQGPGGYTF. In DNA form, the CDR3 reads TGTGCCAGCAGTTTAGACCAGGGTCCCGGTGGCTACACCTTC.

Only a few counts were recorded for this clone. The CDR3 nucleotides read TGTGCCAGCTCACCACCTCGGAGGGACTATGGCTACACCTTC. Translating gives CASSPPRRDYGYTF. The chain combines TRBV18 with TRBJ1-2; no clear D. The germline V and J ends were trimmed by 0 bases and 3 bases, with 8 bases remaining between them. The CDR3 loop spans 14 amino acids. Germline V gives CDR1 KGHSH, CDR2 LQKENI.

CDR3 amino acids: CSVAGTGVFYEQYF. CDR3 DNA sequence: TGCAGCGTGGCCGGGACAGGGGTTTTCTACGAGCAGTACTTC. The rearrangement uses TRBV29-1 and TRBJ2-7, with 10 bases aligning to TRBD1. The CDR3 runs 14 residues. Germline assignment: CDR1 SQVTM and CDR2 ANQGSEA. Trimming took 6 bases from V and 3 from J; bases not matched to a gene: 8.

The V call is TRBV28, the J call TRBJ2-7, with TRBD2 matching over 7 bases. The CDR3 has 15 residues. The V gene end was trimmed by 6 bases and the J gene end by 6 bases; junction bases not matched to a gene: 14. CDR1 is MDHEN and CDR2 is SYDVKM in the germline V gene. The CDR3 region is CASREAGTGGLEQYF. CDR3 sequence (DNA): TGTGCCAGCAGAGAAGCGGGAACAGGAGGGCTCGAGCAGTACTTC.

The chain is built from TRBV7-9 and TRBJ1-4, with 7 bases matching TRBD1. CDR3 length: 15 amino acids. V lost 4 bases, J lost 9 bases, and 11 bases stayed unmatched. Germline loops: CDR1 SEHNR, CDR2 FQNEAQ (reference sequence). CDR3 in amino acids: CASSSDREAWQKLFF. Here the CDR3 DNA reads TGTGCCAGCAGCTCAGACAGGGAAGCCTGGCAAAAACTGTTTTTT.

The chain uses TRBV7-9 and TRBJ2-2; 7 bases agree with TRBD2. The J segment lost 5 bases and the V segment lost 1 base, leaving 4 bases of the junction unmatched. Germline CDR1 is SEHNR and CDR2 is FQNEAQ (reference sequence). The CDR3 totals 15 residues. The DNA for the CDR3 is TGTGCCAGCAGCTTAGGACTAGCAGGAACCGGGGAGCTGTTTTTT. Translated: CASSLGLAGTGELFF.

This clone was recorded many times. CDR3: CASSLTSMNEQFF. CDR3 in DNA: TGTGCCAGCAGCTTAACGTCCATGAATGAGCAGTTCTTC. The gene calls are TRBV7-3 and TRBJ2-1; D remains ambiguous. The germline gives CDR1 SGHTA, CDR2 FQGTGA. V was pared by 0 bases and J by 7 bases, with 7 bases between. The CDR3 has 13 amino acids.

This rearrangement joins TRBV25-1 to TRBJ2-7; 11 nucleotides agree with TRBD1. Trimming took 1 base from V and 3 from J; bases not matched to a gene: 5. In germline, CDR1 is MGHDK, CDR2 SYGVNS. There are 16 residues in the CDR3. In nucleotides, the CDR3 is TGTGCCAGCAGTGAATTGGGACAGGGGGGACGCTACGAGCAGTACTTC. It translates to CASSELGQGGRYEQYF.

As concerns this clone: A read error is likely, as this CDR3 ends without the conserved phenylalanine or tryptophan. V usage is TRBV7-2 and J usage is TRBJ1-2; D may be TRBD1 (6 bases). V lost 1 base, J lost 5 bases, and 17 bases lay in between. Germline CDR1 SGHTA, CDR2 FQGNSA. This CDR3 contains 16 residues. CDR3 DNA sequence: TGTGCCAGCAGCTTAGTGGCTTCGAACAGGGAGTATGGCTACACCCTC. It specifies CASSLVASNREYGYTL.

The chain carries TRBV30 and TRBJ1-4; D possibly corresponds to TRBD1 (5 bases). CDR3 size: 14 residues. CDR1 and CDR2 from the germline V gene are GTSNPN and SVGIG (reference sequence). Trimming left V 3 bases short and J 5 bases short, with 13 bases between. The CDR3 protein is CAWSQGLQNEKLFF. CDR3 DNA sequence: TGTGCCTGGAGCCAGGGACTGCAGAATGAAAAACTGTTTTTT.

The rearrangement uses TRBV5-6 and TRBJ2-2; TRBD1 agrees at 10 bases. The V gene end was trimmed by 4 bases and the J gene end by 1 base; junction bases not matched to a gene: 7. CDR1 is SGHDT and CDR2 is YYEEEE in the germline V gene. CDR3 length: 17 residues. CDR3 coding DNA: TGTGCCAGCAGCCCGGGACAGGGGAAGAAGAACACCGGGGAGCTGTTTTTT. It codes for CASSPGQGKKNTGELFF.

The chain uses TRBV28 and TRBJ1-2; D may be TRBD1 (5 bases). V lost 5 bases and J lost 8, with 18 bases in between. Germline-derived CDR1 and CDR2 are MDHEN and SYDVKM. The CDR3 extends over 14 amino acids. The CDR3 DNA reads as TGTGCCAGCAGTGCCTCAGGGATGGACCAGGGCTACACCTTC. Amino acid sequence: CASSASGMDQGYTF.

The rearrangement joins TRBV30 to TRBJ2-5, with 8 bases fitting TRBD1. Trimming at V came to 2 bases and at J to 4 bases, leaving 6 bases not matched to a gene. This CDR3 has 14 residues. Germline-derived CDR1 and CDR2 are GTSNPN and SVGIG (reference sequence). The CDR3 here is CAWSQGATGETQYF. In DNA form, the CDR3 reads TGTGCCTGGAGTCAGGGGGCAACAGGAGAGACCCAGTACTTC. Together with reference TRBV30 and TRBJ2-5, the CDR3 gives the full variable domain: SQTIHQWPATLVQPVGSPLSLECTVEGTSNPNLYWYRQAAGRGLQLLFYSVGIGQISSEVPQNLSASRPQDRQFILSSKKLLLSDSGFYLCAWSQGATGETQYFGPGTRLLVL.